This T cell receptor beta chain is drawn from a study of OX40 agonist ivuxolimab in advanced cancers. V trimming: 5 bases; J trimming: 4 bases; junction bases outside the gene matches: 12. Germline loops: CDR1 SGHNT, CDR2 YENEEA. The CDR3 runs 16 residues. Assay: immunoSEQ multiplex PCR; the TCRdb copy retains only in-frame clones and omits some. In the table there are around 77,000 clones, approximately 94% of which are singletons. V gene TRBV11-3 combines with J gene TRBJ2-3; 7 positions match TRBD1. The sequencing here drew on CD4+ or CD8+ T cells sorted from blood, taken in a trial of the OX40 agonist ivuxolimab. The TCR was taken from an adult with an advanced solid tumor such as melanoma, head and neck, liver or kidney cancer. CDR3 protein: CASSIRQGAGPDTQYF. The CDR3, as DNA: TGTGCCAGCAGCATACGACAGGGAGCCGGCCCAGATACGCAGTATTTT.